Listed below are T cell receptor beta chains from one sample, sequenced in a study of shared clonotypes between healthy human individuals. TCRdb's table, derived via immunoSEQ multiplex PCR, lists solely in-frame clones and lacks some. The table has around 1,900,000 clones, around 95% seen once; the top ten hold 1.5% to 2%. The specimen was naive CD8+ T cells from PBMCs. The receptor source for this set is a man in his late teens or twenties in good health. Some clones in this sample may be carry-over from other donors' samples. Each CDR3 is given with its conserved first and last residue. D genes are given only for firm matches. Rows may omit the clone size; those that give it use once, few, many or a size class.

V: TRBV7-8
size: -
D: -
J: TRBJ1-5
DNA: TGTGCCAGCAGCTTAGGCCAATCCAATCAGCCCCAGCATTTT
CDR3: CASSLGQSNQPQHF

V: TRBV9
size: -
D: -
J: TRBJ1-4
DNA: TGTGCCAGCAGCGTAAGAGAGGGTGAAAAACTGTTTTTT
CDR3: CASSVREGEKLFF

V: TRBV28
size: -
D: TRBD2
J: TRBJ2-7
DNA: TGTGCCAGCAGTCCTCTCGTGGGACTAGTCCAGTACTTC
CDR3: CASSPLVGLVQYF

V: TRBV28
size: few
D: -
J: TRBJ1-1
DNA: TGTGCCAGCACCTGGGGGGTTCGGACTGAAGCTTTCTTT
CDR3: CASTWGVRTEAFF

V: TRBV27
size: once
D: -
J: TRBJ2-7
DNA: TGTGCCAGCAGGTGGGGTAGCGGAGGTACCTACGAGCAGTACTTC
CDR3: CASRWGSGGTYEQYF

V: TRBV27
size: -
D: -
J: TRBJ2-7
DNA: TGTGCCAGCAGTTTATCCCATCGGGGTTACGAGCAGTACTTC
CDR3: CASSLSHRGYEQYF

V: TRBV7-9
size: -
D: -
J: TRBJ2-7
DNA: TGTGCCAGCGGCCCAGGCTTCTCCTACGAGCAGTACTTC
CDR3: CASGPGFSYEQYF

V: TRBV18
size: -
D: -
J: TRBJ2-7
DNA: TGTGCCAGCTCACCATCCGGGACGTCCTACGAGCAGTACTTC
CDR3: CASSPSGTSYEQYF

V: TRBV4-2
size: -
D: TRBD1
J: TRBJ2-7
DNA: TGTGCCAGCAGCCTAGGGACAGGGGGAGCCTACGAGCAGTACTTC
CDR3: CASSLGTGGAYEQYF

V: TRBV19
size: -
D: -
J: TRBJ2-2
DNA: TGTGCCAGTAGTTTCCGGACCGGGGAGCTGTTTTTT
CDR3: CASSFRTGELFF

V: TRBV30
size: -
D: -
J: TRBJ2-7
DNA: TGTGCCTGGAGTGTACTTTTTGGCCCCGCGTACGAGCAGTACTTC
CDR3: CAWSVLFGPAYEQYF

V: TRBV6-1
size: -
D: -
J: TRBJ1-1
DNA: TGTGCCAGCAGTGCTCAGAGGGATGTACGTTGGGACACTGAAGCTTTCTTT
CDR3: CASSAQRDVRWDTEAFF

V: TRBV7-9
size: -
D: TRBD2
J: TRBJ2-1
DNA: TGTGCCAGCAGCTTAGTTGGACTAGTGAATGAGCAGTTCTTC
CDR3: CASSLVGLVNEQFF

V: TRBV6-5
size: -
D: TRBD2
J: TRBJ2-1
DNA: TGTGCCAGCAGTTACAGAGCGGGAGACAATGAGCAGTTCTTC
CDR3: CASSYRAGDNEQFF

V: TRBV29-1
size: -
D: -
J: TRBJ1-2
DNA: TGCAGCGTTGATCGGGGACATGGCTACACCTTC
CDR3: CSVDRGHGYTF

V: TRBV11-2
size: -
D: -
J: TRBJ2-7
DNA: TGTGCCAGCAGCTTTGAGGGGGCCTACGAGCAGTACTTC
CDR3: CASSFEGAYEQYF